This T cell receptor beta chain came from a study of cytomegalovirus exposure and HLA in healthy donors. This clone was seen more than once but under ten times. Assay used: immunoSEQ multiplex PCR; TCRdb lists only in-frame clones, some missing. The sample lists about 150,000 clones, around 88% seen once, with more than 20% in the top ten. Germline V gene lookup returns CDR1 SGHTA and CDR2 FQGNSA. After removal of 3 bases from V and 8 bases from J, the junction contained 12 bases not matched to a gene. CDR3 length: 15 amino acids. This receptor was identified in a man aged 18 to 30 in good health and CMV-seropositive. What was sequenced was PBMCs. The chain carries TRBV7-2 and TRBJ2-7, with 8 positions matching TRBD1. The CDR3 region is CASSFARDRFYQQYF. DNA for the CDR3: TGTGCCAGCAGCTTTGCCCGGGACAGGTTTTACCAGCAGTACTTC.